Below are 32 T cell receptor beta chains sequenced from a single sample in a study of blood T cell repertoires in COVID-19. Libraries were prepared by immunoSEQ multiplex PCR; TCRdb keeps only in-frame clonotypes and omits some of them. The table includes 300,000 to 450,000 clones, around 85% detected once. The sequencing sample was made of peripheral blood. These receptors all stem from a woman between 18 and 30 years old with acute or convalescent COVID-19.

The chain employs TRBV7-3 and TRBJ2-3; 9 bases match TRBD2. Trimming cost V 4 bases and J 6 bases; bases outside gene matches: 5. Germline CDR1 and CDR2: SGHTA and FQGTGA. This CDR3 region has 14 residues. Written as DNA, the CDR3 is TGTGCCAGCAGCTCGCGGGGGGGCCTCGATACGCAGTATTTT. Its translation: CASSSRGGLDTQYF.

The chain links TRBV4-1 to TRBJ1-4; D possibly corresponds to TRBD1 (5 bases). The CDR3 consists of 16 residues. V shed 0 bases and J shed 8 bases, with 16 bases lying between them. Germline V gene lookup returns CDR1 MGHRA and CDR2 YSYEKL. The CDR3: CASSQDERGREEKLFF. CDR3 in DNA: TGCGCCAGCAGCCAAGATGAAAGGGGAAGGGAAGAAAAACTGTTTTTT.

The chain's CDR3 is CASSVGDRGQGETQYF. CDR3 nucleotides: TGTGCCAGCAGCGTAGGGGACAGGGGGCAGGGGGAGACCCAGTACTTC. The chain carries TRBV9 and TRBJ2-5; 12 nucleotides agree with TRBD1. CDR1 SGDLS and CDR2 YYNGEE come from the germline V gene. Losses at the gene ends were 0 bases for V and 5 bases for J; bases not matched to a gene: 5. CDR3 length: 16 residues.

With regard to this clone: The same CDR3 arises from other DNA sequences in this sample as well. The V and J genes are TRBV9 and TRBJ1-4; 7 nucleotides agree with TRBD1. This CDR3 contains 15 residues. The V gene's germline CDR1 is SGDLS and CDR2 YYNGEE. Unmatched junction bases numbered 3, after V lost 0 bases and J lost 4 bases. The CDR3 reads CASSVGGQVNEKLFF. DNA for the CDR3: TGTGCCAGCAGCGTAGGAGGACAGGTTAATGAAAAACTGTTTTTT. Filled out from reference TRBV9 and TRBJ1-4, the complete variable domain reads DSGVTQTPKHLITATGQRVTLRCSPRSGDLSVYWYQQSLDQGLQFLIQYYNGEERAKGNILERFSAQQFPDLHSELNLSSLELGDSALYFCASSVGGQVNEKLFFGSGTQLSVL.

Remarks on this clone: Other DNA sequences within the sample encode an identical CDR3. J is TRBJ1-5 and V is TRBV5-8; a possible D gene is TRBD1 (5 bases). Germline-derived CDR1 and CDR2 are SGHTS and YDEGEE. V was cut by 4 bases and J by 1 base, with 12 bases left in between. The CDR3 is 15 residues long. CDR3 sequence (DNA): TGTGCCAGCAGCCTGTCCGGGGGGAGCAATCAGCCCCAGCATTTT. Translation: CASSLSGGSNQPQHF.

The rearrangement joins TRBV18 to TRBJ2-4; D perhaps matches TRBD1 (5 bases). This CDR3 has 17 amino acids. Trimming pared 3 bases from V and 2 bases from J, leaving 17 bases between. Germline CDR1 reads KGHSH; CDR2 reads LQKENI. The CDR3 sequence is CASSPSGETDSKNIQYF. CDR3 nucleotide sequence: TGTGCCAGCTCACCGTCCGGAGAGACAGATTCCAAAAACATTCAGTACTTC. The full variable domain, with the rest looked up from reference TRBV18 and TRBJ2-4, is NAGVMQNPRHLVRRRGQEARLRCSPMKGHSHVYWYRQLPEEGLKFMVYLQKENIIDESGMPKERFSAEFPKEGPSILRIQQVVRGDSAAYFCASSPSGETDSKNIQYFGAGTRLSVL.

The V and J genes are TRBV4-2 and TRBJ2-7; D remains ambiguous. V gave up 2 bases and J gave up 2 bases, with 13 bases separating them. Looked up from germline, CDR1 is LGHNA and CDR2 is YNFKEQ. This CDR3 spans 15 amino acids. The CDR3 loop reads CASSQRYGLPYEQYF. The CDR3 bases are TGTGCCAGCAGCCAACGGTATGGGCTGCCCTACGAGCAGTACTTC.

This sequence joins TRBV4-2 and TRBJ1-2; weak D call: TRBD1 (6 bases). The CDR3 loop spans 17 amino acids. CDR1 is LGHNA, CDR2 YNFKEQ, per germline. V dropped 2 bases and J dropped 5 bases, with 21 bases sitting between them. CDR3 sequence: CASSQSTGSSPPYGYTF. For the CDR3, the DNA is TGTGCCAGCAGCCAAAGTACAGGGTCCTCTCCGCCTTATGGCTACACCTTC.

The V call is TRBV18, the J call TRBJ1-1; D gene unclear. CDR1 and CDR2 from the germline V gene are KGHSH and LQKENI. The CDR3 runs 15 residues. Trimming stripped 2 bases from V and 3 bases from J, with 13 bases between. CDR3 bases: TGTGCCAGCTCACCAATCCCAGACTTATACACTGAAGCTTTCTTT. Translating it yields CASSPIPDLYTEAFF.

This chain uses TRBV2 with TRBJ1-3, with 11 bases fitting TRBD1. J was trimmed by 14 bases and V by 4 bases; bases with no gene match: 7. The V gene's germline CDR1 is SNHLY and CDR2 FYNNEI. This CDR3 contains 13 residues. CDR3 residues: CASSGTGGHGVYF. CDR3 DNA sequence: TGTGCCAGCAGTGGGACAGGGGGCCACGGGGTATATTTT.

The V gene is TRBV7-9, the J gene TRBJ2-3; 7 bases are shared with TRBD2. J lost 2 bases, V lost 4 bases, and 6 bases had no gene match. The germline CDR1 and CDR2 sequences are SEHNR and FQNEAQ (reference sequence). The CDR3 loop spans 15 amino acids. The CDR3 loop reads CASSSNSGPTDTQYF. The CDR3 DNA is TGTGCCAGCAGCTCTAATAGCGGGCCCACAGATACGCAGTATTTT.

The V and J genes are TRBV27 and TRBJ2-3; TRBD1 is a possible D gene (6 bases). Germline V gene data show CDR1 as MNHEY and CDR2 as SMNVEV (reference sequence). There are 14 residues in the CDR3. Trimming shortened V by 2 bases and J by 2 bases, and 8 bases separated the two germline ends. CDR3 protein: CASSLDRFTDTQYF. CDR3 in DNA: TGTGCCAGCAGTTTAGACAGGTTCACAGATACGCAGTATTTT.

The chain is built from TRBV12-5 and TRBJ1-3; tentatively, D is TRBD1 (6 bases). This CDR3 contains 16 residues. CDR1 LGHNT and CDR2 FRNRAP come from the germline V gene. Trimming took off 6 bases at V and 1 base at J, with 16 bases between the two ends. The CDR3 reads CASGGGTGWSGNTIYF. As DNA, the CDR3 is TGTGCTAGTGGGGGTGGTACAGGGTGGTCTGGAAACACCATATATTTT.

The rearrangement links TRBV24-1 to TRBJ1-1, with 7 bases fitting TRBD1. J lost 4 bases, V lost 7 bases, and 8 bases had no gene match. Germline lookup yields CDR1 KGHDR and CDR2 SFDVKD. The CDR3 length is 14 residues. This chain's CDR3 is CATSPGTEVTEAFF. The CDR3 nucleotides read TGTGCCACCAGCCCCGGGACAGAAGTCACTGAAGCTTTCTTT.

The chain combines TRBV28 with TRBJ1-1, with 7 bases aligning to TRBD1. The V gene's germline CDR1 is MDHEN and CDR2 SYDVKM. Trimming removed 5 bases from V and 3 bases from J; junction bases left unmatched: 9. The CDR3 is 15 residues long. CDR3 protein: CASSPRTGQYTEAFF. Here the CDR3 DNA reads TGTGCCAGCAGTCCCCGGACAGGACAGTACACTGAAGCTTTCTTT.

The chain carries TRBV18 and TRBJ1-5; 8 bases are a match to TRBD1. Germline V lookup: CDR1 KGHSH, CDR2 LQKENI. The CDR3 loop spans 16 amino acids. The ends lost 3 bases at V and 7 bases at J; junction bases unmatched: 11. In DNA, the CDR3 is TGTGCCAGCTCACCGCCCACTAACAGGGGGGAGCAGCCCCAGCATTTT. Residues: CASSPPTNRGEQPQHF.

The CDR3 nucleotides read TGTGCCACCAGCAGGGGGGCCTCGAGCACGAACACTGAAGCTTTCTTT. Translation: CATSRGASSTNTEAFF. The chain uses TRBV15 and TRBJ1-1; D might be TRBD1 (6 bases). CDR1 is LNHNV and CDR2 is YYDKDF in the germline V gene (reference sequence). The CDR3 extends over 16 amino acids. V shed 3 bases and J shed 1 base, with 15 bases lying between them.

This clone turned up a few times. The chain has TRBV5-6 and TRBJ2-5; 12 bases line up with TRBD1. There are 16 residues in the CDR3. From germline, CDR1 is SGHDT and CDR2 YYEEEE. V dropped 2 bases and J dropped 4; count of bases not matched to a gene: 6. CDR3 sequence: CASSFGTGGVAETQYF. As DNA, the CDR3 is TGTGCCAGCAGCTTTGGGACAGGGGGCGTAGCAGAGACCCAGTACTTC.

The rearrangement uses TRBV16 and TRBJ1-4; perhaps TRBD1 as D (5 bases). CDR3 length: 14 residues. The V end lost 0 bases, the J end lost 7 bases, and 9 bases lay between the germline ends. CDR1 and CDR2 (germline): KGHSY, FQNENV. CDR3 in amino acids: CASSQSAQGEKLFF. The CDR3 DNA reads TGTGCCAGCAGCCAATCGGCTCAGGGTGAAAAACTGTTTTTT.

The CDR3, as DNA: TGTGCCTCAGGGCGGCCCTACAATGAGCAGTTCTTC. Protein sequence: CASGRPYNEQFF. The chain uses TRBV12-3 or TRBV12-4 and TRBJ2-1; tentative D call: TRBD1 (5 bases). The ends were cut back, 11 bases at V and 2 bases at J, with 10 bases in the middle. This CDR3 contains 12 residues.

The CDR3 nucleotides read TGCAGCGTTCCCACGCGGGCAGACCCGAACACTGAAGCTTTCTTT. Translated, it gives CSVPTRADPNTEAFF. V is TRBV29-1 and J is TRBJ1-1; D is ambiguous. The germline CDR1 and CDR2 sequences are SQVTM and ANQGSEA. V shed 5 bases and J shed 1 base, with 17 bases lying between them. The CDR3 is made up of 15 amino acids.

The chain combines TRBV7-3 with TRBJ2-1; 10 bases match TRBD1. V trimming: 1 base; J trimming: 7 bases; junction bases outside the gene matches: 7. Per the germline V gene, CDR1 is SGHTA and CDR2 is FQGTGA. The CDR3 length is 16 residues. CDR3 sequence reads: CASSLKERQGANEQFF. The CDR3 nucleotides read TGTGCCAGCAGCTTAAAAGAAAGACAGGGGGCAAATGAGCAGTTCTTC.

A few counts support this clone. The V gene is TRBV19, the J gene TRBJ2-1; D ambiguous. The CDR3 runs to 14 residues. V was shortened by 6 bases and J by 0 bases, with 9 bases between the two germline ends. Germline lookup yields CDR1 LNHDA and CDR2 SQIVND (reference sequence). This CDR3 reads CASSRSSSYNEQFF. The CDR3 DNA is TGTGCCAGTAGCCGCTCGAGCTCCTACAATGAGCAGTTCTTC. Combining the CDR3 with reference TRBV19 and TRBJ2-1 gives the whole variable domain DGGITQSPKYLFRKEGQNVTLSCEQNLNHDAMYWYRQDPGQGLRLIYYSQIVNDFQKGDIAEGYSVSREKKESFPLTVTSAQKNPTAFYLCASSRSSSYNEQFFGPGTRLTVL.

The V gene is TRBV7-8, the J gene TRBJ1-2; D ambiguous. The CDR3 is made up of 14 amino acids. From germline, CDR1 is SGHVS and CDR2 FQNEAQ. V was shortened by 1 base and J by 4 bases, with 10 bases between the two germline ends. The CDR3 DNA is TGTGCCAGCAGCTTAGGCGGGATTACCTATGGCTACACCTTC. Translated, it gives CASSLGGITYGYTF. The whole variable domain, remainder taken from reference TRBV7-8 and TRBJ1-2, is GAGVSQSPRYKVAKRGQDVALRCDPISGHVSLFWYQQALGQGPEFLTYFQNEAQLDKSGLPSDRFFAERPEGSVSTLKIQRTQQEDSAVYLCASSLGGITYGYTFGSGTRLTVV.

This chain uses TRBV2 with TRBJ2-7; unclear D gene. From germline, CDR1 is SNHLY and CDR2 FYNNEI. Trimming took off 6 bases at V and 6 bases at J, with 12 bases between the two ends. CDR3 length equals 12 residues. The CDR3 nucleotides are TGTGCCAGCAGGGGCAGGTCGGTCGAGCAGTACTTC. It encodes CASRGRSVEQYF.

This clone occurred once. J is TRBJ1-1 and V is TRBV5-4; D remains unclear. V lost 5 bases and J 4 bases, leaving 12 bases between the germline ends. The CDR3 is made up of 13 amino acids. Germline values: CDR1 SGHNT, CDR2 YYREEE (reference sequence). CDR3 loop: CASRSTAVTEAFF. In DNA, the CDR3 is TGTGCCAGCAGATCAACTGCGGTCACTGAAGCTTTCTTT.

The chain links TRBV7-9 to TRBJ2-7, with a tentative D call TRBD2 (7 bases). Germline loops: CDR1 SEHNR, CDR2 FQNEAQ (reference sequence). Trimming stripped 4 bases from V and 6 bases from J, with 28 bases between. The CDR3 length is 18 residues. CDR3 loop: CASSSPGGEGGTTGEQYF. For the CDR3, the DNA is TGTGCCAGCAGCTCCCCTGGTGGGGAGGGGGGTACAACGGGCGAGCAGTACTTC.

This chain connects TRBV19 to TRBJ2-6; D not resolved. The germline V gene has CDR1 LNHDA and CDR2 SQIVND (reference sequence). V shed 4 bases and J shed 0 bases, with 13 bases lying between them. The CDR3 has 17 residues. The CDR3 spells CASSTTALPSGANVLTF. In DNA form, the CDR3 reads TGTGCCAGTAGTACCACAGCTCTCCCCTCTGGGGCCAACGTCCTGACTTTC. The full variable domain, rest sourced from reference TRBV19 and TRBJ2-6, is DGGITQSPKYLFRKEGQNVTLSCEQNLNHDAMYWYRQDPGQGLRLIYYSQIVNDFQKGDIAEGYSVSREKKESFPLTVTSAQKNPTAFYLCASSTTALPSGANVLTFGAGSRLTVL.

J is TRBJ1-4 and V is TRBV4-1, with 8 bases fitting TRBD1. With 3 bases clipped from V and 3 bases from J, the junction kept 6 bases outside the gene matches. The CDR3 has 16 residues. Per germline, CDR1 MGHRA and CDR2 YSYEKL. The CDR3 loop is CASSHRGRRANEKLFF. CDR3 coding DNA: TGCGCCAGCAGCCACAGGGGGCGCCGGGCTAATGAAAAACTGTTTTTT.

The V gene is TRBV10-3, the J gene TRBJ2-7; 7 nucleotides agree with TRBD1. The germline V gene has CDR1 ENHRY and CDR2 SYGVKD. After removal of 3 bases from V and 6 bases from J, the junction contained 23 bases not matched to a gene. CDR3 length: 19 residues. The CDR3 loop is CAISDPDREREGRFSEQYF. DNA of the CDR3: TGTGCCATCAGTGACCCCGACAGGGAACGGGAAGGTCGGTTCTCCGAGCAGTACTTC.

The chain is built from TRBV3-1 (or the pseudogene TRBV3-2) and TRBJ1-2, with D uncertain. There are 14 residues in the CDR3. V lost 2 bases to trimming and J lost 4 bases, with 11 bases between them. CDR1 and CDR2 (germline): LGHDT, YNNKEL (reference sequence). The CDR3 coding sequence is TGTGCCAGCAGCCAAACGGTTTTCGGCTATGGCTACACCTTC. Translation: CASSQTVFGYGYTF.

The V gene is TRBV2, the J gene TRBJ1-1; D ambiguous. The CDR3 length is 12 residues. The V gene's germline CDR1 is SNHLY and CDR2 FYNNEI. The V end was cut by 6 bases, the J end by 1 base, with 6 bases between. CDR3 amino acids: CASRPGNTEAFF. The CDR3 DNA follows: TGTGCCAGCAGGCCGGGGAACACTGAAGCTTTCTTT. The variable domain in full, completed from reference TRBV2 and TRBJ1-1, reads EPEVTQTPSHQVTQMGQEVILRCVPISNHLYFYWYRQILGQKVEFLVSFYNNEISEKSEIFDDQFSVERPDGSNFTLKIRSTKLEDSAMYFCASRPGNTEAFFGQGTRLTVV.